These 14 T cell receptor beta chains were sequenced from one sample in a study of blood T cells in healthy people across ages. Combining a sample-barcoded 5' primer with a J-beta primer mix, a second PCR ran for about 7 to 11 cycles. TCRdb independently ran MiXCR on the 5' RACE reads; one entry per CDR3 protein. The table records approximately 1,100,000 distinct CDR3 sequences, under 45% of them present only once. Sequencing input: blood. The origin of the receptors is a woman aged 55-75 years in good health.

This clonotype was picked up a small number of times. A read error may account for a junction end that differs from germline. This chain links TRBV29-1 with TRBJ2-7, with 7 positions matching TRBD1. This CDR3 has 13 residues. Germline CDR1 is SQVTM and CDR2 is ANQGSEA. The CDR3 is CGVGTAMPYEQYF. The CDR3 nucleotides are TGCGGCGTCGGGACAGCTATGCCCTACGAGCAGTACTTC.

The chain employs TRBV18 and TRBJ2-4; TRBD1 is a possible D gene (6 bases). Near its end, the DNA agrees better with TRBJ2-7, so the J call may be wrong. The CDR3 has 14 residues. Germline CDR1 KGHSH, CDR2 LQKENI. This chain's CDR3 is CASSGKGVDYEQYF. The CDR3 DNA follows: TGTGCCAGCTCGGGGAAGGGGGTGGACTACGAGCAGTACTTC.

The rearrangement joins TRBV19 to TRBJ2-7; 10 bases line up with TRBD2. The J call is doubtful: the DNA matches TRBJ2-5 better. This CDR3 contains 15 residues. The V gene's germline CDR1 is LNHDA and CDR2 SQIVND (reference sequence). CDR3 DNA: TGTGCCAGTAGTATAGGCCTAGCGGGAGCGGAGACCCAGTACTTC. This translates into CASSIGLAGAETQYF.

DNA of the CDR3: TGTGCCAGCAGCACCGTGACAGGGGTCTACGAGCAGTACTTC. Protein product: CASSTVTGVYEQYF. The chain recombines TRBV11-2 with TRBJ2-7, with 8 bases lining up with TRBD1. This CDR3 region has 14 residues. With 5 bases clipped from V and 3 bases from J, the junction kept 6 bases outside the gene matches. Germline CDR1 is SGHAT and CDR2 is FQNNGV. The variable domain in full, completed from reference TRBV11-2 and TRBJ2-7, reads EAGVAQSPRYKIIEKRQSVAFWCNPISGHATLYWYQQILGQGPKLLIQFQNNGVVDDSQLPKDRFSAERLKGVDSTLKIQPAKLEDSAVYLCASSTVTGVYEQYFGPGTRLTVT.

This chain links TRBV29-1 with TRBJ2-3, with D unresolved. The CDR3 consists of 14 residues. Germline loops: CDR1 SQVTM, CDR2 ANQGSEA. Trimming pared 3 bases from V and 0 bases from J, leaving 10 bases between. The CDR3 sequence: CSVELTPSTDTQYF. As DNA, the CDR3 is TGCAGCGTTGAGTTGACGCCAAGCACAGATACGCAGTATTTT.

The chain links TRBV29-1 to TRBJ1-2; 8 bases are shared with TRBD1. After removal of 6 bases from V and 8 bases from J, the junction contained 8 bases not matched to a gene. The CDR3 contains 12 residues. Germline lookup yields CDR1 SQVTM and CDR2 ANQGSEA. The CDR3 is CSVEDRAGGYTF. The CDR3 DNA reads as TGCAGCGTGGAGGACAGGGCGGGCGGCTACACCTTC.

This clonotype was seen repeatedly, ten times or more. The DNA of the CDR3 is TGTGCCAGCAGCTTACTTTTACCCTGGACTAGACCTCTTCCCTTTTGCTCCTACGAGCAGTACTTC. Translated: CASSLLLPWTRPLPFCSYEQYF. The genes are TRBV7-3 and TRBJ2-7; 7 bases are a match to TRBD2. The ends lost 2 bases at V and 0 bases at J; junction bases unmatched: 25. The CDR3 length is 22 residues. Germline V gene data show CDR1 as SGHTA and CDR2 as FQGTGA.

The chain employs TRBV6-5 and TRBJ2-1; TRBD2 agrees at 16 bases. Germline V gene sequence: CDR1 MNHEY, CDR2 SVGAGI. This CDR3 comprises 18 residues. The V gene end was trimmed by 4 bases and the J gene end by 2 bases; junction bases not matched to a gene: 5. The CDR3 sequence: CASSSGLAGGPTYNEQFF. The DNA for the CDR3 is TGTGCCAGCAGTTCGGGACTAGCGGGAGGGCCTACCTACAATGAGCAGTTCTTC.

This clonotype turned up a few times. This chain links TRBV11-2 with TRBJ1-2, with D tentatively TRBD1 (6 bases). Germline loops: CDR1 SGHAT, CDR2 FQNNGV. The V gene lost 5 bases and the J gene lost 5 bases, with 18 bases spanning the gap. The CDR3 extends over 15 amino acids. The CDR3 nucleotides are TGTGCCAGCAGCCCTGGGGGCTCCCCTATGTATGGCTACACCTTC. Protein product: CASSPGGSPMYGYTF.

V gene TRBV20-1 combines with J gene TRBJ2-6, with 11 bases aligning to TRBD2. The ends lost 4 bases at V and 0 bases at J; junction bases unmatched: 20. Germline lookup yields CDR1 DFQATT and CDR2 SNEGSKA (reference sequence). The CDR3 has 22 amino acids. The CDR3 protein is CSAIVIGRLAGNEGSGANVLTF. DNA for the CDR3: TGCAGTGCTATAGTGATCGGGCGACTAGCGGGAAACGAAGGCTCTGGGGCCAACGTCCTGACTTTC.

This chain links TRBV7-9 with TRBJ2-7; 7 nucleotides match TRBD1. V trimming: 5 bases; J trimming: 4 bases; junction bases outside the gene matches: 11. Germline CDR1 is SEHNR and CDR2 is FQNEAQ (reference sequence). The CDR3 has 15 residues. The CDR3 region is CASSGRRGLHYEQYF. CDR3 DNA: TGTGCCAGCAGCGGTCGAAGGGGGCTCCATTACGAGCAGTACTTC.

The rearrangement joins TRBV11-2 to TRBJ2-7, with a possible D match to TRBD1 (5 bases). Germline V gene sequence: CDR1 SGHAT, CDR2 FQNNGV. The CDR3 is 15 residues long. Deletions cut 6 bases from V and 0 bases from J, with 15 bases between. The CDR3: CASRPRTGASYEQYF. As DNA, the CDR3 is TGTGCCAGCAGACCACGTACAGGTGCCTCCTACGAGCAGTACTTC.

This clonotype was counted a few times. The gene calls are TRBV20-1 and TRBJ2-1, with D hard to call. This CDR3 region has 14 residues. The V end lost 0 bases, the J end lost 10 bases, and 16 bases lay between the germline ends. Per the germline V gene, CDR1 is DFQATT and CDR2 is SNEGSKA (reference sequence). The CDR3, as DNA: TGCAGTGCTAGAGATCATACCACCATGAGAGAGCAGTTCTTC. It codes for CSARDHTTMREQFF.

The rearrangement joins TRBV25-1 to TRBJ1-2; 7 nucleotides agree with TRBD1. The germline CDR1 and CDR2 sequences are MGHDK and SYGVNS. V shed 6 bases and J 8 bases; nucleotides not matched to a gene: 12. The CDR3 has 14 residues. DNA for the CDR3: TGTGCCAGCAGGTCTAACAGGGGAGGCTACGGCTACACCTTC. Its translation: CASRSNRGGYGYTF.